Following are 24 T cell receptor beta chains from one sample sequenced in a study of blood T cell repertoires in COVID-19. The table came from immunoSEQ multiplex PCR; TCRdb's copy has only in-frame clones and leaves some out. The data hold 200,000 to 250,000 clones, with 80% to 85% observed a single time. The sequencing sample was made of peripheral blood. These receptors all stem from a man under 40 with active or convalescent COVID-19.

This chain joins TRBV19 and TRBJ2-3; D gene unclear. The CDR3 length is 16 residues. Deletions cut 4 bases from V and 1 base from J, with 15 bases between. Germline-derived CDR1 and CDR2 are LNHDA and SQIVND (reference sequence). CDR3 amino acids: CASSTLLVGRTDTQYF. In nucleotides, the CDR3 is TGTGCCAGTAGTACCCTTTTGGTTGGGCGCACAGATACGCAGTATTTT.

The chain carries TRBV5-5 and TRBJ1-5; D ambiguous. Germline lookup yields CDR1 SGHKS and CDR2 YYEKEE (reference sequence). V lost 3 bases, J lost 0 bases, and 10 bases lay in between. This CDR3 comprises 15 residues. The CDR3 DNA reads TGTGCCAGCAGCTCCGGCGACTATAGCAATCAGCCCCAGCATTTT. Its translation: CASSSGDYSNQPQHF.

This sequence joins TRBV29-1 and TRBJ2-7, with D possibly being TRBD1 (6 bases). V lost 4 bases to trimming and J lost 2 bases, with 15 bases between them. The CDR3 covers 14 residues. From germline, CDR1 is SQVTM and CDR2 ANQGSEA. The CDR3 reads CSVATGKKAYEQYF. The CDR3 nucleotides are TGCAGCGTTGCCACAGGGAAGAAGGCCTACGAGCAGTACTTC.

CDR3 nucleotides: TGCGCCAGCAGCCAAGAAGGGACAGGGGTGCGTAGTGGCTACACCTTC. Translating it yields CASSQEGTGVRSGYTF. This rearrangement joins TRBV4-3 to TRBJ1-2, with 10 bases aligning to TRBD1. Looked up from germline, CDR1 is LGHNA and CDR2 is YSLEER. V shed 0 bases and J 7 bases; nucleotides not matched to a gene: 8. There are 16 residues in the CDR3.

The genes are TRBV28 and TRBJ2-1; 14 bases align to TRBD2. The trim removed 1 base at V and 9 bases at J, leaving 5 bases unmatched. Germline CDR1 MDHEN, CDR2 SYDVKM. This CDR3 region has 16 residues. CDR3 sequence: CASSLFKGLAGVEQFF. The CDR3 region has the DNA TGTGCCAGCAGTTTATTTAAGGGACTAGCGGGAGTTGAGCAGTTCTTC.

CDR3 sequence: CASSFGLAAMNEQFF. CDR3 in DNA: TGTGCCAGCAGTTTCGGACTAGCGGCCATGAATGAGCAGTTCTTC. The chain has TRBV28 and TRBJ2-1; 10 bases fit TRBD2. The CDR3 is 15 amino acids. Losses at the gene ends were 3 bases for V and 7 bases for J; bases not matched to a gene: 6. CDR1 MDHEN and CDR2 SYDVKM come from the germline V gene.

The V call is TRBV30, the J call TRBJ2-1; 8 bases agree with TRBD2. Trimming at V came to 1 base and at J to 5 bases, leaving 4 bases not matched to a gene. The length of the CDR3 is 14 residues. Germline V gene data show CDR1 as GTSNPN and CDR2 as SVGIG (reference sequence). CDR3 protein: CAWSGGRLDNEQFF. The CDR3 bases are TGTGCCTGGAGTGGCGGGAGGCTCGACAATGAGCAGTTCTTC.

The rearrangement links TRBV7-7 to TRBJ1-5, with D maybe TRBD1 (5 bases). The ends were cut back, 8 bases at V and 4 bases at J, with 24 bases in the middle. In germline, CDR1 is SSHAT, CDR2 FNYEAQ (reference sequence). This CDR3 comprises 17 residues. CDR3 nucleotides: TGTGCCAGCTCAGGTTCGCCCCTAGGGGTTTGGAATCAGCCCCAGCATTTT. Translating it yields CASSGSPLGVWNQPQHF.

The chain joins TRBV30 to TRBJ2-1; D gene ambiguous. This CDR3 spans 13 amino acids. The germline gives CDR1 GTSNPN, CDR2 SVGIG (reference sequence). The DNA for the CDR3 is TGTACATGGTCACCCAGCTCCTACAATGAGCAGTTCTTC. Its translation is CTWSPSSYNEQFF. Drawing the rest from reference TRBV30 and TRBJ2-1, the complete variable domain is SQTIHQWPATLVQPVGSPLSLECTVEGTSNPNLYWYRQAAGRGLQLLFYSVGIGQISSEVPQNLSASRPQDRQFILSSKKLLLSDSGFYLCTWSPSSYNEQFFGPGTRLTVL.

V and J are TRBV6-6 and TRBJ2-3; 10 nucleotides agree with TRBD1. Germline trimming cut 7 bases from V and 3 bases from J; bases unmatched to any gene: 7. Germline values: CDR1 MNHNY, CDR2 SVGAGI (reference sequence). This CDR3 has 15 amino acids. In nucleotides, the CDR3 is TGTGCCAGCACTGACCGGGACAGGGGTACAGATACGCAGTATTTT. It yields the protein CASTDRDRGTDTQYF.

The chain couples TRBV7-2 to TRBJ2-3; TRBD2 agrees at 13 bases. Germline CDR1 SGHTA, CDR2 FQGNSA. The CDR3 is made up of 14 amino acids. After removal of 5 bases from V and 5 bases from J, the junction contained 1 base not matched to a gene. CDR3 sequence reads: CASSGLAGEDTQYF. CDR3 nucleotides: TGTGCCAGCAGCGGACTAGCGGGGGAAGATACGCAGTATTTT. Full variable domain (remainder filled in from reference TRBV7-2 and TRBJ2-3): GAGVSQSPSNKVTEKGKDVELRCDPISGHTALYWYRQSLGQGLEFLIYFQGNSAPDKSGLPSDRFSAERTGGSVSTLTIQRTQQEDSAVYLCASSGLAGEDTQYFGPGTRLTVL.

The CDR3 nucleotides are TGTGCCAGCAGCGGCACGGGGGAAGGATGGGGGGAGACCCAGTACTTC. Translated: CASSGTGEGWGETQYF. This chain connects TRBV5-4 to TRBJ2-5; D may be TRBD2 (6 bases). CDR1 is SGHNT and CDR2 is YYREEE in the germline V gene (reference sequence). The CDR3 totals 16 residues. Trimming stripped 4 bases from V and 5 bases from J, with 21 bases between.

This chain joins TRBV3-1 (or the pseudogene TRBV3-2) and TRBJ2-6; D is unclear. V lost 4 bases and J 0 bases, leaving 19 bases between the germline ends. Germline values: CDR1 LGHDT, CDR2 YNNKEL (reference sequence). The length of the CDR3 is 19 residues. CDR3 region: CASSPWSTTLLSGANVLTF. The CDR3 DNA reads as TGTGCCAGCAGCCCCTGGTCGACGACTCTGCTCTCTGGGGCCAACGTCCTGACTTTC.

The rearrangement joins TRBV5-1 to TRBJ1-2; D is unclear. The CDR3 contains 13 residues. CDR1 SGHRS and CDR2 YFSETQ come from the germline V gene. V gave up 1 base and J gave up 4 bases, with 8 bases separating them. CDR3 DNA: TGCGCCAGCAGCTTGCCAGGAGGCTATGGCTACACCTTC. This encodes CASSLPGGYGYTF.

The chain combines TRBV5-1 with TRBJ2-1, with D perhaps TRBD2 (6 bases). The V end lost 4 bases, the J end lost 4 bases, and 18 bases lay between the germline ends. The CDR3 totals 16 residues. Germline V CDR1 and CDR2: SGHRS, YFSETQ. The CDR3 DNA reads TGCGCCAGCAGCAAATCCGGGAGCCGGCTGTACAATGAGCAGTTCTTC. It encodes CASSKSGSRLYNEQFF.

The CDR3 DNA follows: TGTGCCAGCCCCGGGGGGGCCACAGATACGCAGTATTTT. Amino acid sequence: CASPGGATDTQYF. V usage is TRBV7-9 and J usage is TRBJ2-3; TRBD2 matches at 8 bases. V was clipped by 8 bases and J by 2 bases; unmatched bases: 3. From germline, CDR1 is SEHNR and CDR2 FQNEAQ (reference sequence). CDR3 length: 13 residues.

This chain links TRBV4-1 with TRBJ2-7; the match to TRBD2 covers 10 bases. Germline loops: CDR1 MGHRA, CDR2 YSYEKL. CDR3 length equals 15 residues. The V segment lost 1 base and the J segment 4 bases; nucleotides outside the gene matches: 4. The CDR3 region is CASSQAPSGSYEQYF. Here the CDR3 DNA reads TGCGCCAGCAGCCAAGCCCCTAGCGGGAGTTACGAGCAGTACTTC.

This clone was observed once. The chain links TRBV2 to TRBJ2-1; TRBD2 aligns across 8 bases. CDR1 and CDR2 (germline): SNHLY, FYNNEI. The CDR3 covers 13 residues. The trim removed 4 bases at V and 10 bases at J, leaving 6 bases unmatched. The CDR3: CASSVAGTGEQFF. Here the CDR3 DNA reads TGTGCCAGCAGTGTAGCGGGAACGGGGGAGCAGTTCTTC.

CDR3 sequence: CASSLRTGGNIQYF. The CDR3 region has the DNA TGTGCCAGCAGCCTGCGGACAGGGGGTAACATTCAGTACTTC. The chain links TRBV5-6 to TRBJ2-4; 10 positions match TRBD1. CDR1 and CDR2 from the germline V gene are SGHDT and YYEEEE. The CDR3 runs to 14 residues. Trimming took 4 bases from V and 7 from J; bases not matched to a gene: 5.

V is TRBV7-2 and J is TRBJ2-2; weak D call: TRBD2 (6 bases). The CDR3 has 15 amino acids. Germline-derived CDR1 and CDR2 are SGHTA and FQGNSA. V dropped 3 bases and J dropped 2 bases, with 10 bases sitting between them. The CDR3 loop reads CASSFGTLNTGELFF. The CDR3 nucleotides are TGTGCCAGCAGCTTTGGGACTCTAAACACCGGGGAGCTGTTTTTT.

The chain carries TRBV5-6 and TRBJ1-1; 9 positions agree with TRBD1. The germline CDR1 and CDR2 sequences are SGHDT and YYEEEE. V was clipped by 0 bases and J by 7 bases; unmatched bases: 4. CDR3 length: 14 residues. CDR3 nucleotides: TGTGCCAGCAGCTTGGGGGGACAGGGACGTGAAGCTTTCTTT. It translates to CASSLGGQGREAFF.

The CDR3 bases are TGCAGCGTTGAAGCGGGGGACAGCTACGAGCAGTACTTC. Protein sequence: CSVEAGDSYEQYF. The rearrangement uses TRBV29-1 and TRBJ2-7; tentative D call: TRBD1 (7 bases). The V end was cut by 1 base, the J end by 3 bases, with 10 bases between. This CDR3 comprises 13 residues. The V gene's germline CDR1 is SQVTM and CDR2 ANQGSEA.

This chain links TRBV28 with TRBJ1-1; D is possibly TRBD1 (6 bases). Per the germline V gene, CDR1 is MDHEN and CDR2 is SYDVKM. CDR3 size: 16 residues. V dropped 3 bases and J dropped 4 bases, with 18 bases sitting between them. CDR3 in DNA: TGTGCCAGCAGTTTCTCCCATGCCACAGGGACCACTGAAGCTTTCTTT. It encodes CASSFSHATGTTEAFF.

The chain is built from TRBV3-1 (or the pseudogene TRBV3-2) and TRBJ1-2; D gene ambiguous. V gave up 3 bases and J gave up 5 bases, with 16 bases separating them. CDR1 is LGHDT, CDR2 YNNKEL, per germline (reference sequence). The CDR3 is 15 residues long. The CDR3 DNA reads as TGTGCCAGCAGCCAGAAGGACTGGACGGGGTATGGCTACACCTTC. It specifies CASSQKDWTGYGYTF.